This T cell receptor (beta chain) originates from a study of blood T cell repertoires in COVID-19. About the research overall: Acute and convalescent COVID-19 specimens originated in the United States, Italy and Spain. Nucleic acid was either cDNA or gDNA, and it came from T cells, B-cell-depleted T cells, or PBMCs.

The CDR3 is 11 amino acids. From germline, CDR1 is SGHAT and CDR2 FQNNGV. V lost 6 bases and J lost 8, with 7 bases in between. Original handling: Reference gene primer amplification gave nucleated cell count estimates. The data were produced by immunoSEQ multiplex PCR, yet TCRdb's version contains in-frame clones alone and is incomplete. Clone size and the V and J calls come from that table; the DNA yielded D and trimming. The top ten hold 0.85% to 0.95% of the sample, which has 250,000 to 300,000 clones, approximately 91% seen once. V is TRBV11-2 and J is TRBJ2-2; D call uncertain. Sequencing used peripheral blood. This TCR was recovered from a woman aged 40 to 50 who had recovered from COVID-19. CDR3 protein: CASSSVGELFF. The CDR3 DNA reads as TGTGCCAGCAGTTCCGTTGGGGAGCTGTTTTTT.